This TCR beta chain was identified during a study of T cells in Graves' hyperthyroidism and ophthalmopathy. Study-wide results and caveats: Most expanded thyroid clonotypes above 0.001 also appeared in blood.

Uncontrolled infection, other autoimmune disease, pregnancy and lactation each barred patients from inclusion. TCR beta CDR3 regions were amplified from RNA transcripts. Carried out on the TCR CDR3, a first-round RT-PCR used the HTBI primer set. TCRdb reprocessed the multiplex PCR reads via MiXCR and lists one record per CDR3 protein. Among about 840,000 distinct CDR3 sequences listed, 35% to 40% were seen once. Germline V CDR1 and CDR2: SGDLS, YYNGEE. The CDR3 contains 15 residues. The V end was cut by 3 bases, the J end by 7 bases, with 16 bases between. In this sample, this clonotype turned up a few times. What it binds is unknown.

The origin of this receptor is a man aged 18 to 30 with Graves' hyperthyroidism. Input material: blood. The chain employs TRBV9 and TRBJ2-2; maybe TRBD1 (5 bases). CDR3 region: CASSDLSQGGGELFF. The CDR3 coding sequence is TGTGCCAGCAGCGACCTTTCCCAGGGTGGCGGGGAGCTGTTTTTT.